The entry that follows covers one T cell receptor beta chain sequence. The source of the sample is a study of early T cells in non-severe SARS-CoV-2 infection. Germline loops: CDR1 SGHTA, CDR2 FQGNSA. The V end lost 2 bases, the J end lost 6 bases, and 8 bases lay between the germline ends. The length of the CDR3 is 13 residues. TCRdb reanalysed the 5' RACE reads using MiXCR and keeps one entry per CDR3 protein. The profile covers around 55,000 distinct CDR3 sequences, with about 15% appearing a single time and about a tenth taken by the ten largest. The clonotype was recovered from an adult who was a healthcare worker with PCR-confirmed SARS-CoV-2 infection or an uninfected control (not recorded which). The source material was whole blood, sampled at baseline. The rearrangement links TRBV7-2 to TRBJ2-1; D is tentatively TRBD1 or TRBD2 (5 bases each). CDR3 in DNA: TGTGCCAGCAGCTTATTAGGGACCAATGAGCAGTTCTTC. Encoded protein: CASSLLGTNEQFF. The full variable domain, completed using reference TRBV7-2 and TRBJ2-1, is GAGVSQSPSNKVTEKGKDVELRCDPISGHTALYWYRQSLGQGLEFLIYFQGNSAPDKSGLPSDRFSAERTGGSVSTLTIQRTQQEDSAVYLCASSLLGTNEQFFGPGTRLTVL.